These 17 T cell receptor beta chains came from one sample sequenced in a study of regulatory T cells in long-lasting Graves disease. Time point denoted: persistent/refractory GD, antithyroid drugs over 5 years with positive TRAb. RNA from PBMCs was the source of the TCR library. Sequencing libraries for TCR beta were prepared with iRepertoire HTBI primers and Arm-PCR of CDR3 regions. TCRdb ran MiXCR on the multiplex PCR reads and lists one entry per CDR3 protein. The sample comprises a few hundred thousand distinct CDR3 sequences, 20% to 30% of which are singletons, and approximately 25% rests with the top ten. Here the sequenced sample was peripheral blood mononuclear cells (PBMCs), taken when the disease was refractory, from a patient treated with antithyroid drugs. These receptors came from a female donor with Graves disease.

The table lists this clonotype with many counts. This chain uses TRBV20-1 with TRBJ1-2; D is uncertain. Trimming stripped 6 bases from V and 0 bases from J, with 14 bases between. The CDR3 sequence is 14 residues long. Germline assignment: CDR1 DFQATT and CDR2 SNEGSKA (reference sequence). The CDR3 bases are TGCAGTGCGCCATGGCAGGCCTCTAACTATGGCTACACCTTC. Translated: CSAPWQASNYGYTF.

This clonotype was seen a handful of times. V and J are TRBV12-3 or TRBV12-4 and TRBJ1-2; TRBD1 matches at 9 bases. The CDR3 has 15 amino acids. V dropped 4 bases and J dropped 2; count of bases not matched to a gene: 5. The CDR3 bases are TGTGCCAGCAGTTATACAGGGGGCGGAAACTATGGCTACACCTTC. It specifies CASSYTGGGNYGYTF.

At least ten counts were recorded for this clonotype. The chain recombines TRBV14 with TRBJ2-7; 7 bases map to TRBD1. The CDR3 covers 14 residues. The J segment lost 3 bases and the V segment lost 5 bases, leaving 7 bases of the junction unmatched. Germline lookup yields CDR1 SGHDN and CDR2 FVKESK. The CDR3 spells CASSIGQVYYEQYF. CDR3 sequence (DNA): TGTGCCAGCAGCATTGGACAGGTCTACTACGAGCAGTACTTC.

This clonotype has only a few counts. The rearrangement joins TRBV30 to TRBJ1-1; D is unclear. The CDR3 loop spans 13 amino acids. Germline V lookup: CDR1 GTSNPN, CDR2 SVGIG (reference sequence). V dropped 6 bases and J dropped 0 bases, with 11 bases sitting between them. CDR3 amino acids: CACTPLVNTEAFF. DNA of the CDR3: TGTGCCTGTACCCCCCTGGTGAACACTGAAGCTTTCTTT.

This clonotype appeared many times. The chain recombines TRBV2 with TRBJ2-5, with D unclear. Per germline, CDR1 SNHLY and CDR2 FYNNEI. The length of the CDR3 is 11 residues. V lost 2 bases to trimming and J lost 8 bases, with 6 bases between them. The CDR3 DNA is TGTGCCAGCAGTGAAACAGCCACCCAGTACTTC. As protein: CASSETATQYF. The full variable domain, with the rest looked up from reference TRBV2 and TRBJ2-5, is EPEVTQTPSHQVTQMGQEVILRCVPISNHLYFYWYRQILGQKVEFLVSFYNNEISEKSEIFDDQFSVERPDGSNFTLKIRSTKLEDSAMYFCASSETATQYFGPGTRLLVL.

Of note for this clonotype: A much bigger clone sits one base away, suggesting this may be a read error. The chain employs TRBV6-4 and TRBJ1-1; no definite D call. V lost 7 bases, J lost 1 base, and 10 bases lay in between. CDR1 and CDR2 from the germline V gene are MRHNA and SNTAGT. The CDR3 spans 13 residues. The DNA of the CDR3 is TGTGCCAGCACCCTAGCAGGGAACACTGAAGCTTTCTTT. Protein product: CASTLAGNTEAFF.

The gene calls are TRBV20-1 and TRBJ2-7; TRBD2 matches 9 bases. Trimming removed 3 bases from V and 5 bases from J; junction bases left unmatched: 8. Germline CDR1 DFQATT, CDR2 SNEGSKA (reference sequence). This CDR3 spans 14 amino acids. The CDR3 DNA reads TGCAGTGCTAGTGATAGCGGGAGAGACCACGAGCAGTACTTC. Amino acid sequence: CSASDSGRDHEQYF.

There are a few counts of this clonotype. The chain joins TRBV5-4 to TRBJ2-5; 11 bases are shared with TRBD1. Germline V gene data show CDR1 as SGHNT and CDR2 as YYREEE (reference sequence). The CDR3 totals 15 residues. The ends lost 4 bases at V and 5 bases at J; junction bases unmatched: 7. CDR3 sequence: CASSPGQGAGETQYF. CDR3 in DNA: TGTGCCAGCAGCCCCGGACAGGGGGCTGGGGAGACCCAGTACTTC.

The rearrangement uses TRBV28 and TRBJ2-2, with 8 nucleotides matching TRBD2. Trimming cost V 6 bases and J 5 bases; bases outside gene matches: 8. This CDR3 has 15 residues. Germline-derived CDR1 and CDR2 are MDHEN and SYDVKM. CDR3 loop: CASSLGGVRTGELFF. In nucleotides, the CDR3 is TGTGCCAGCAGCCTCGGGGGGGTACGAACCGGGGAGCTGTTTTTT.

The rearrangement links TRBV20-1 to TRBJ2-5, with D unclear. The CDR3 runs 12 residues. Germline assignment: CDR1 DFQATT and CDR2 SNEGSKA (reference sequence). With 1 base removed from V and 5 bases from J, the gap between germline ends came to 8 bases. As DNA, the CDR3 is TGCAGTGCTAGAGTGGTTGATGAGACCCAGTACTTC. It yields the protein CSARVVDETQYF.

At least ten counts were recorded for this clonotype. The CDR3 DNA follows: TGTGCCAGCAGTGAAGGTGAAAAACTGTTTTTT. It translates to CASSEGEKLFF. The chain joins TRBV2 to TRBJ1-4; no reliable D call. This CDR3 region has 11 residues. Deletions cut 1 base from V and 7 bases from J, with 1 base between. Germline CDR1 and CDR2: SNHLY and FYNNEI.

This clonotype was observed many times. The chain joins TRBV28 to TRBJ1-2, with D maybe TRBD1 (6 bases). The CDR3 contains 14 residues. The V gene's germline CDR1 is MDHEN and CDR2 SYDVKM. Trimming left V 7 bases short and J 0 bases short, with 12 bases between. CDR3 DNA sequence: TGTGCCAGCATGGCTCCAGGGGCTAACTATGGCTACACCTTC. This translates into CASMAPGANYGYTF.

V gene TRBV2 combines with J gene TRBJ2-7; no definite D call. Trimming cost V 9 bases and J 9 bases, with 12 bases left between them. Germline V gene sequence: CDR1 SNHLY, CDR2 FYNNEI. This CDR3 spans 10 amino acids. This CDR3 reads CASAVVVQYF. CDR3 bases: TGTGCCAGTGCGGTAGTGGTGCAGTACTTC.

This clonotype was recorded at least ten times. The chain is built from TRBV2 and TRBJ2-7; 9 bases map to TRBD1. The CDR3 totals 14 residues. CDR1 is SNHLY and CDR2 is FYNNEI in the germline V gene. The V gene end was trimmed by 6 bases and the J gene end by 2 bases; junction bases not matched to a gene: 5. DNA of the CDR3: TGTGCCAGCAGCGGGACAGGGTATACCTACGAGCAGTACTTC. Amino acids: CASSGTGYTYEQYF.

This clonotype was counted many times. The V call is TRBV6-1, the J call TRBJ2-5, with 8 bases that match TRBD2. This CDR3 is 16 amino acids long. V shed 3 bases and J 5 bases; nucleotides not matched to a gene: 11. In germline, CDR1 is MNHNS, CDR2 SASEGT. CDR3 loop: CASSDRREAGWETQYF. In DNA, the CDR3 is TGTGCCAGCAGTGATCGGCGGGAGGCCGGTTGGGAGACCCAGTACTTC.

This sequence joins TRBV10-3 and TRBJ1-4; D gene ambiguous. The CDR3 consists of 11 residues. Germline CDR1 reads ENHRY; CDR2 reads SYGVKD. Trimming cost V 4 bases and J 7 bases, with 4 bases left between them. The CDR3 DNA reads as TGTGCCATCAGTGGCGGTGAAAAACTGTTTTTT. It translates to CAISGGEKLFF.

This chain uses TRBV5-1 with TRBJ2-1; 8 nucleotides align to TRBD2. The germline CDR1 and CDR2 sequences are SGHRS and YFSETQ. The length of the CDR3 is 16 residues. The J segment lost 6 bases and the V segment lost 3 bases, leaving 11 bases of the junction unmatched. CDR3 nucleotide sequence: TGCGCCAGCAGCTGGGGGGGGGAAGCGGGAGCCAATGAGCAGTTCTTC. Encoded protein: CASSWGGEAGANEQFF. Full variable domain (rest looked up from reference TRBV5-1 and TRBJ2-1): KAGVTQTPRYLIKTRGQQVTLSCSPISGHRSVSWYQQTPGQGLQFLFEYFSETQRNKGNFPGRFSGRQFSNSRSEMNVSTLELGDSALYLCASSWGGEAGANEQFFGPGTRLTVL.